One sample yielded the 2 T cell receptor beta chains listed below, sequenced in a study of shared clonotypes between healthy human individuals. This table comes from immunoSEQ multiplex PCR, and its TCRdb copy is limited to in-frame clones, with some not included. The top ten hold roughly 0.13% of the sample, which has about 2.4 million clones, approximately 94% seen once. Sequencing was performed on naive CD4+ T cells sorted from blood. The subset here: CD45RA+ positively selected. The receptors were sampled from a man in his late teens or twenties in good health.

Turning to this clone: An end of the junction differs from the germline gene, which may be a read error. The chain couples TRBV7-7 to TRBJ2-7; the D gene is possibly TRBD2 (5 bases). The CDR3 covers 13 residues. Per the germline V gene, CDR1 is SSHAT and CDR2 is FNYEAQ (reference sequence). The CDR3 DNA reads as TGTGCTAGCAGCTTAGAAAGGGCGGGCGAGCAGTACTTC. Translated, it gives CASSLERAGEQYF. The full variable domain, rest sourced from reference TRBV7-7 and TRBJ2-7, is GAGVSQSPRYKVTKRGQDVTLRCDPISSHATLYWYQQALGQGPEFLTYFNYEAQPDKSGLPSDRFSAERPEGSISTLTIQRTEQRDSAMYRCASSLERAGEQYFGPGTRLTVT.

This chain links TRBV6-1 with TRBJ1-3, with 7 nucleotides matching TRBD1. CDR1 and CDR2 (germline): MNHNS, SASEGT. The CDR3 sequence is 15 residues long. After removal of 6 bases from V and 0 bases from J, the junction contained 5 bases not matched to a gene. DNA of the CDR3: TGTGCCAGCAGAAGGACAGGCAGCTCTGGAAACACCATATATTTT. Translation: CASRRTGSSGNTIYF.